A selection of T cell receptor beta chains follows, all from one sample in a study of cytomegalovirus exposure and HLA in healthy donors. TCRdb's copy holds only in-frame clones and misses some; the assay was immunoSEQ multiplex PCR. The data contain over 100,000 clones, 76% of them singletons. The material sequenced was PBMCs. The receptor set was obtained from a woman aged 50 to 60 in good health and CMV-seropositive. The CDR3 runs from the conserved cysteine through the conserved F or W. A D gene is named only where the DNA matches it firmly. The size entry is marked missing in some rows and otherwise reads once, few, many or a size class.

.	TRBV7-9	TRBD2	TRBJ2-1	CSSSLSSGGGEQFF	TGTTCCAGCAGCTTATCTTCGGGAGGGGGTGAGCAGTTCTTC
few	TRBV7-2	.	TRBJ2-3	CASSLGLSGDTQYF	TGTGCCAGCAGCTTAGGACTCTCCGGGGATACGCAGTATTTT
.	TRBV15	.	TRBJ2-1	CATSTGRGGNEQFF	TGTGCCACCAGCACGGGGAGGGGGGGAAATGAGCAGTTCTTC
.	TRBV7-6	.	TRBJ1-1	CASSSANTGSTEAFF	TGTGCCAGCAGCTCGGCGAATACAGGGTCCACTGAAGCTTTCTTT
few	TRBV7-8	.	TRBJ2-7	CASSPHQGPSYEQYF	TGTGCCAGCAGCCCCCATCAGGGGCCTAGCTACGAGCAGTACTTC
.	TRBV18	.	TRBJ2-5	CASSPPMEGGETQYF	TGTGCCAGCTCACCACCGATGGAGGGTGGGGAGACCCAGTACTTC
.	TRBV5-1	TRBD1	TRBJ2-4	CASSLEQGVDSQYF	TGCGCCAGCAGCTTGGAACAGGGGGTGGACAGTCAGTACTTC
.	TRBV13	.	TRBJ1-3	CASSLGPGFGGNTIYF	TGTGCCAGCAGCTTAGGCCCCGGGTTCGGAGGAAACACCATATATTTT
once	TRBV5-3	.	TRBJ1-5	CARSFRPLQPQHF	TGTGCCAGAAGCTTCCGTCCCCTGCAGCCCCAGCATTTT
.	TRBV18	.	TRBJ1-6	CASSPRTDNSPLHF	TGTGCCAGCTCACCAAGGACAGATAATTCACCCCTCCACTTT
few	TRBV25-1	.	TRBJ2-1	CASSESGILNEQFF	TGTGCCAGCAGTGAATCAGGGATTCTCAATGAGCAGTTCTTC
.	TRBV4-2	TRBD2	TRBJ2-3	CASSQDPLGLAGGRVQF	TGTGCCAGCAGCCAAGATCCTTTGGGGCTAGCGGGGGGCCGCGTCCAATTT
.	TRBV5-1	.	TRBJ2-7	CASSLMDSPGHEQYF	TGCGCCAGCAGCCTAATGGACAGTCCTGGCCACGAGCAGTACTTC
.	TRBV29-1	.	TRBJ2-3	CSVDSPEYTQYF	TGCAGCGTTGATAGCCCGGAATATACGCAGTATTTT
.	TRBV10-3	.	TRBJ2-7	CAIGQWATQQYF	TGTGCCATCGGACAATGGGCCACACAGCAGTACTTC
.	TRBV2	.	TRBJ1-1	CASSVQVNTEAFF	TGTGCCAGCAGTGTACAGGTTAACACTGAAGCTTTCTTT
.	TRBV6-5	.	TRBJ1-1	CASSYSKLMNTEAFF	TGTGCCAGCAGTTACTCCAAGCTTATGAACACTGAAGCTTTCTTT
.	TRBV7-9	TRBD1	TRBJ2-3	CASSLGQGADTQYF	TGTGCCAGCAGCTTAGGTCAGGGGGCAGATACGCAGTATTTT
few	TRBV19	TRBD2	TRBJ2-1	CASIGRGEQFF	TGTGCCAGTATTGGGAGGGGCGAGCAGTTCTTC
.	TRBV7-8	TRBD1	TRBJ1-1	CASSPDRGITEAFF	TGTGCCAGCAGCCCCGACAGGGGTATCACTGAAGCTTTCTTT
.	TRBV5-4	.	TRBJ2-7	CASSLEAGRTYEQYF	TGTGCCAGCAGTCTGGAGGCTGGCCGCACCTACGAGCAGTACTTC
.	TRBV7-9	TRBD1	TRBJ1-1	CASSARQGGNTEAFF	TGTGCCAGCAGCGCGAGACAGGGTGGAAACACTGAAGCTTTCTTT
.	TRBV19	.	TRBJ2-7	CASGRGSGNGEQYF	TGTGCCAGTGGTCGCGGGTCTGGGAATGGCGAGCAGTACTTC
.	TRBV5-4	.	TRBJ2-2	CASSPRRSNTGELFF	TGTGCCAGCAGCCCCCGTCGTTCGAACACCGGGGAGCTGTTTTTT
few	TRBV6-6	TRBD1	TRBJ1-5	CASSRDRLSNQPQHF	TGTGCCAGCAGCAGGGACAGACTAAGCAATCAGCCCCAGCATTTT
.	TRBV19	TRBD1	TRBJ2-7	CASSARDSPTYEQYF	TGTGCCAGTAGTGCCCGGGACAGCCCCACGTACGAGCAGTACTTC
once	TRBV5-6	.	TRBJ2-5	CASSLGRPETQYF	TGTGCCAGCAGCTTGGGGAGGCCAGAGACCCAGTACTTC
once	TRBV18	TRBD2	TRBJ2-7	CASSRSLTSGDPYEQYF	TGTGCCAGCTCACGGAGTTTGACTAGCGGGGACCCCTACGAGCAGTACTTC
.	TRBV28	.	TRBJ1-2	CASSNGDPPYGYTF	TGTGCCAGCAGTAACGGGGATCCTCCTTATGGCTACACCTTC
.	TRBV29-1	.	TRBJ1-4	CSVKLWGGSEKLFF	TGCAGCGTTAAACTGTGGGGGGGGTCTGAAAAACTGTTTTTT
.	TRBV6-5	TRBD2	TRBJ2-3	CASRLAGGSDTQYF	TGTGCCAGCAGACTAGCGGGAGGATCCGATACGCAGTATTTT
.	TRBV9	TRBD1	TRBJ1-6	CASSPRTGGGSPLHF	TGTGCCAGCAGCCCTAGGACAGGGGGGGGGTCACCCCTCCACTTT
once	TRBV27	TRBD2	TRBJ2-3	CASRQGPGRGETDTQYF	TGTGCCAGCCGGCAAGGACCGGGGCGGGGGGAGACAGATACGCAGTATTTT
.	TRBV5-4	.	TRBJ2-5	CASSFRGQQEAQYF	TGTGCCAGCAGCTTTCGAGGACAGCAAGAGGCCCAGTACTTC
.	TRBV7-2	.	TRBJ2-7	CASSLVGQGMYEQYF	TGTGCCAGCAGCTTAGTCGGCCAGGGAATGTACGAGCAGTACTTC
.	TRBV6-1	.	TRBJ1-1	CASNRQVRGTEAFF	TGTGCCAGCAATCGACAGGTTCGAGGGACTGAAGCTTTCTTT
few	TRBV2	.	TRBJ1-1	CASRQGPFEAFF	TGTGCCAGCAGACAGGGACCCTTTGAAGCTTTCTTT
few	TRBV5-6	TRBD1	TRBJ1-4	CASSALQGANEKLFF	TGTGCCAGCAGCGCATTACAGGGGGCTAATGAAAAACTGTTTTTT
.	TRBV6-5	TRBD1	TRBJ2-1	CASSLRDRGANEQFF	TGTGCCAGCAGTCTCCGGGACAGGGGTGCCAATGAGCAGTTCTTC
.	TRBV2	.	TRBJ2-7	CASSELAYSYEQYF	TGTGCCAGCAGTGAACTAGCGTACTCCTACGAGCAGTACTTC